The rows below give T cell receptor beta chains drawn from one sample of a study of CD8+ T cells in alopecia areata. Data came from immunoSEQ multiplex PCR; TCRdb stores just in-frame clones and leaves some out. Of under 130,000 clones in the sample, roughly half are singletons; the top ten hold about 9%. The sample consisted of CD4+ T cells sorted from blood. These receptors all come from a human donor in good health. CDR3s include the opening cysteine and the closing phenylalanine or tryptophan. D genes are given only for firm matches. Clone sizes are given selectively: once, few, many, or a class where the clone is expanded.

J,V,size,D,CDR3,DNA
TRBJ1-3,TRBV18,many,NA,CASSPQGAGNTIYF,TGTGCCAGCTCACCACAGGGTGCTGGAAACACCATATATTTT
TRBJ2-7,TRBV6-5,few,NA,CASSYSIRSNYEQYF,TGTGCCAGCAGTTACTCTATAAGATCCAATTACGAGCAGTACTTC
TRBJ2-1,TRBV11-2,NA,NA,CASSRAGLPVLQFF,TGTGCCAGCAGCCGGGCTGGGCTGCCGGTGCTGCAGTTCTTC
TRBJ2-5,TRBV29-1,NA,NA,CSVAWETQYF,TGCAGCGTTGCGTGGGAGACCCAGTACTTC
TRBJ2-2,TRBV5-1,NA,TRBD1,CASSWPRGLGELFF,TGCGCCAGCAGCTGGCCCAGGGGGCTCGGGGAGCTGTTTTTT
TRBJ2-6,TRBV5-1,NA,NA,CASSLNRAQAYSGANVLTF,TGCGCCAGCAGCTTGAACCGGGCCCAGGCCTACTCTGGGGCCAACGTCCTGACTTTC
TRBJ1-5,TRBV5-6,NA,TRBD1,CASSPGGTGNQPQHF,TGTGCCAGCAGCCCAGGGGGCACGGGCAATCAGCCCCAGCATTTT
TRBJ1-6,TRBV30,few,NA,CAWSVQSYNSPLHF,TGTGCCTGGAGTGTACAGTCCTATAATTCACCCCTCCACTTT
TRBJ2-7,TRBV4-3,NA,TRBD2,CASSQDVAGGTYEQYF,TGCGCCAGCAGCCAAGATGTCGCGGGGGGCACCTACGAGCAGTACTTC
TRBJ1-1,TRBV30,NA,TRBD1,CAWSGGQRLTEAFF,TGTGCCTGGAGTGGGGGACAGCGACTCACTGAAGCTTTCTTT
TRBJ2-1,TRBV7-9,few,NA,CASSSLESAEQFF,TGTGCCAGCAGCTCACTAGAATCCGCTGAGCAGTTCTTC
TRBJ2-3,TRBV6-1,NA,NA,CASSEDDGRVVGADTQYF,TGTGCCAGCAGTGAGGATGACGGCCGAGTTGTCGGCGCAGATACGCAGTATTTT
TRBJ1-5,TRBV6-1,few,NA,CASKYSNQPQHF,TGTGCCAGCAAGTATAGCAATCAGCCCCAGCATTTT
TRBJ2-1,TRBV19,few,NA,CASSALNAYNEQFF,TGTGCCAGTAGTGCCTTGAACGCCTACAATGAGCAGTTCTTC
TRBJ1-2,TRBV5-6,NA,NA,CASSLERTAGPNYGYTF,TGTGCCAGCAGCCTTGAGAGGACCGCCGGACCGAACTATGGCTACACCTTC
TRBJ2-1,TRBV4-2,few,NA,CASSQVEGVLSSYNEQFF,TGTGCCAGCAGCCAAGTTGAGGGCGTCCTCAGCTCCTACAATGAGCAGTTCTTC
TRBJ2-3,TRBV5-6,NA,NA,CASSLGGGRGTDTQYF,TGTGCCAGCAGCTTGGGAGGGGGGCGAGGCACAGATACGCAGTATTTT
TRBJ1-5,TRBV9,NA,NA,CASSAPGINQPQHF,TGTGCCAGCAGCGCTCCCGGGATCAATCAGCCCCAGCATTTT
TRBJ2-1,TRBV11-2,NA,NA,CASSSWDLNEQFF,TGTGCCAGCAGCTCGTGGGACCTCAATGAGCAGTTCTTC
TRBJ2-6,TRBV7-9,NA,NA,CASSLAALLSGANVLTF,TGTGCCAGCAGCTTAGCCGCCCTTCTCTCTGGGGCCAACGTCCTGACTTTC
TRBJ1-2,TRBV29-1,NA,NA,CSDRVNYGYTF,TGCAGCGACAGGGTTAACTATGGCTACACCTTC
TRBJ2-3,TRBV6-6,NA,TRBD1,CASSDLTGGGSDTQYF,TGTGCCAGCAGTGACTTGACAGGGGGCGGCTCAGATACGCAGTATTTT
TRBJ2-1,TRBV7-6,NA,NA,CASSLGGQTRYNEQFF,TGTGCCAGCAGCTTAGGGGGTCAAACCCGTTACAATGAGCAGTTCTTC
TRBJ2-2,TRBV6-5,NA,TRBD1,CASSLRQGASGELFF,TGTGCCAGCAGTCTACGACAGGGGGCGAGCGGGGAGCTGTTTTTT